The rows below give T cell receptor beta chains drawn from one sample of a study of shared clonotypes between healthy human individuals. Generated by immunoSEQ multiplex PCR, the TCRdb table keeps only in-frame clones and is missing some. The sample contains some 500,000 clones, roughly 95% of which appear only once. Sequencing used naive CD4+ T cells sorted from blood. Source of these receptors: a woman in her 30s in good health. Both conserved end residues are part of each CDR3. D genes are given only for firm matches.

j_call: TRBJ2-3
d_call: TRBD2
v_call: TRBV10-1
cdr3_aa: CASSDRAGSDTQYF
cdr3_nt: TGCGCCAGCAGTGATCGAGCGGGGTCAGATACGCAGTATTTT

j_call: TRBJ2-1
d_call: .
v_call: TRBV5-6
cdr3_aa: CASSFPQGGNEQFF
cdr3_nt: TGTGCCAGCAGCTTTCCGCAGGGTGGCAATGAGCAGTTCTTC

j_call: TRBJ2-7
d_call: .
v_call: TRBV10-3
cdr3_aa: CAISESGRGRGYEQYF
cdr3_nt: TGTGCCATCAGTGAGTCCGGAAGGGGGAGAGGGTACGAGCAGTACTTC

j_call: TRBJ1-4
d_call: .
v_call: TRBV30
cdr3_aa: CAWSLGFGINEKLFF
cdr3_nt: TGTGCCTGGAGTTTAGGTTTCGGGATTAATGAAAAACTGTTTTTT

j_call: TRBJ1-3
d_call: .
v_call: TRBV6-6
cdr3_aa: CASRPDRLNSGNTIYF
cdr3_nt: TGTGCCAGCAGACCGGACAGATTGAACTCTGGAAACACCATATATTTT

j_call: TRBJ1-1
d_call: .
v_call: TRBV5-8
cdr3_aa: CASSLAGQLNTEAFF
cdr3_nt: TGTGCCAGCAGCTTGGCGGGACAACTGAACACTGAAGCTTTCTTT

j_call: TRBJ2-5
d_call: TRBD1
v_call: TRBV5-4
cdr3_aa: CASSPTGDRQTQYF
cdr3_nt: TGTGCCAGCAGCCCGACAGGGGATAGGCAGACCCAGTACTTC

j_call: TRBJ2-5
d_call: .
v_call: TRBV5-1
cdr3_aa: CASSLTQETQYF
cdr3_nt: TGCGCCAGCAGCTTGACTCAAGAGACCCAGTACTTC

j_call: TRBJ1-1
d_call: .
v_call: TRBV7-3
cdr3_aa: CASSLAGTEAFF
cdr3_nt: TGTGCCAGCAGCTTAGCTGGCACTGAAGCTTTCTTT

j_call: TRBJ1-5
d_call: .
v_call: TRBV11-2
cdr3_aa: CASSLDLGQPQHF
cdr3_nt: TGTGCCAGCAGCTTAGACTTGGGTCAGCCCCAGCATTTT

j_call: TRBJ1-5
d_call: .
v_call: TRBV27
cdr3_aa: CASSTGLSNQPQHF
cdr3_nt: TGTGCCAGCAGTACGGGACTGAGCAATCAGCCCCAGCATTTT

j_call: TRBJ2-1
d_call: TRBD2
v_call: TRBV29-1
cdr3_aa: CSVGGSGMDEQFF
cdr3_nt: TGCAGCGTTGGAGGTAGCGGGATGGATGAGCAGTTCTTC

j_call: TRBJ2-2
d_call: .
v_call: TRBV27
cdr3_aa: CASIPWAGELFF
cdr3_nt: TGTGCCAGCATTCCCTGGGCCGGGGAGCTGTTTTTT

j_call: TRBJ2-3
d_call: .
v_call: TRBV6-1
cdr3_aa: CASSAWKASTDTQYF
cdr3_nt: TGTGCCAGCAGTGCCTGGAAAGCTAGCACAGATACGCAGTATTTT

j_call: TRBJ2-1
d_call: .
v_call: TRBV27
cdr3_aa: CASSSRDEQFF
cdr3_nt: TGTGCCAGCAGTTCCAGGGATGAGCAGTTCTTC

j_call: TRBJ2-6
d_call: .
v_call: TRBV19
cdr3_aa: CASSIPGPSGSGANVLTF
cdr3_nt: TGTGCCAGTAGTATTCCGGGCCCAAGTGGTTCTGGGGCCAACGTCCTGACTTTC

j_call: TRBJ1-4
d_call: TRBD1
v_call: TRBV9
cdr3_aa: CASSANTGAANEKLFF
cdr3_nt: TGTGCCAGCAGCGCCAATACAGGGGCGGCTAATGAAAAACTGTTTTTT

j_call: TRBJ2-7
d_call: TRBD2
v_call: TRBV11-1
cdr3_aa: CAGSLELAREQYF
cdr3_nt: TGTGCCGGCAGCTTAGAACTAGCGAGGGAGCAGTACTTC

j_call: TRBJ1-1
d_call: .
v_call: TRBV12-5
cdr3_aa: CASGPELGSGLNTEAFF
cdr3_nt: TGTGCTAGTGGTCCCGAACTGGGATCGGGTTTGAACACTGAAGCTTTCTTT